This is a list of T cell receptor beta chains from one sample in a study of blood T cells in healthy people across ages. TCRdb re-analysed the 5' RACE reads in MiXCR, keeping a single row per CDR3 protein. The sample records 1.4 million or so distinct CDR3 sequences, approximately 42% being singletons. The material sequenced was blood. All receptors come from a woman between 18 and 30 years old in good health. CDR3s include the opening cysteine and the closing phenylalanine or tryptophan. The order of the fields is D gene, clone size, V gene, J gene, CDR3 protein, CDR3 DNA. A D gene is named only where the DNA matches it firmly. Clone size is not always given. Where it is, it says once, few, many or a class for expanded clones.

>TRBD1|few|TRBV6-1|TRBJ2-7
CASSELGTGPYEQYF
TGTGCCAGCAGTGAACTTGGGACAGGCCCCTACGAGCAGTACTTC
>NA|NA|TRBV27|TRBJ2-5
CASSLTSLYEQYF
TGTGCCAGCAGTTTAACTAGTTTGTATGAGCAGTACTTC
>TRBD1|NA|TRBV5-1|TRBJ1-1
CASSFGGQGEAFF
TGCGCCAGCAGCTTTGGCGGACAGGGGGAAGCTTTCTTT
>TRBD2|NA|TRBV28|TRBJ2-1
CASSLRTSGYYYNVQSF
TGTGCCAGCAGTCTCCGGACTAGCGGGTACTACTACAATGTGCAGTCCTTC
>TRBD2|NA|TRBV29-1|TRBJ2-1
CSVRGLARYEQFF
TGCAGCGTCCGGGGACTAGCCCGGTATGAGCAGTTCTTC
>TRBD2|few|TRBV7-3|TRBJ2-1
CASSPWGGYNEQFF
TGTGCCAGCAGCCCATGGGGGGGTTACAATGAGCAGTTCTTC
>NA|NA|TRBV4-1|TRBJ2-3
CASSRREQGVATQYF
TGCGCCAGCAGCCGCCGGGAGCAGGGCGTCGCTACGCAGTATTTT
>NA|NA|TRBV4-1|TRBJ2-1
CASSQQGIEQFF
TGCGCCAGCAGCCAACAGGGGATTGAGCAGTTCTTC
>NA|few|TRBV12-3/TRBV12-4|TRBJ2-1
CASSLDAHEQFF
TGTGCCAGCAGTTTAGACGCACATGAGCAGTTCTTC
>NA|NA|TRBV6-5|TRBJ2-5
CASSCLGETQYF
TGTGCCAGCAGTTGCCTAGGAGAGACCCAGTACTTC
>NA|NA|TRBV28|TRBJ2-3
CASSPGTLNTDTQYF
TGTGCCAGCAGTCCGGGGACACTCAACACAGATACGCAGTATTTT
>TRBD2|NA|TRBV6-2/TRBV6-3|TRBJ2-2
CASSTQAGLANTGELFF
TGTGCCAGCAGTACCCAAGCAGGACTAGCAAACACCGGGGAGCTGTTTTTT
>NA|few|TRBV7-2|TRBJ2-7
CASSLETGSISLEQYF
TGTGCCAGCAGCTTAGAGACAGGATCTATATCTCTCGAGCAGTACTTC
>NA|few|TRBV12-3/TRBV12-4|TRBJ1-4
CASNPSPREKLFF
TGTGCCAGCAACCCTAGTCCCCGTGAAAAACTGTTTTTT
>NA|NA|TRBV20-1|TRBJ1-2
CSAWTWGYTF
TGCAGTGCCTGGACGTGGGGCTACACCTTC
>TRBD2|NA|TRBV5-1|TRBJ2-1
CATGLAGASYNEQFF
TGCGCCACCGGACTAGCGGGGGCCTCCTACAATGAGCAGTTCTTC
>TRBD2|many|TRBV3-1|TRBJ2-3
CASSQGGGGTDTQYF
TGTGCCAGCAGCCAAGGTGGCGGGGGGACAGATACGCAGTATTTT
>NA|NA|TRBV29-1|TRBJ2-7
CSAEELRDDLIYEQYF
TGCAGCGCTGAAGAACTAAGGGACGACCTAATCTACGAGCAGTACTTC
>NA|NA|TRBV4-3|TRBJ2-5
CTSSQVSRAEETQYF
TGCACCAGCAGCCAAGTTAGCAGGGCCGAGGAGACCCAGTACTTC
>TRBD1|NA|TRBV12-3/TRBV12-4|TRBJ1-5
CASAILGQGYQPQHF
TGTGCCAGCGCAATTCTTGGACAGGGCTATCAGCCCCAGCATTTT
>NA|NA|TRBV20-1|TRBJ1-2
CSVPAGDGYTF
TGCAGTGTTCCGGCAGGGGATGGCTACACCTTC
>NA|NA|TRBV29-1|TRBJ2-5
CSGEEGETQYF
TGCAGCGGTGAGGAGGGCGAGACCCAGTACTTC
>TRBD2|few|TRBV4-3|TRBJ2-5
CASSQVTSGLETQYF
TGCGCCAGCAGCCAAGTGACTAGCGGGTTGGAGACCCAGTACTTC
>TRBD2|NA|TRBV7-2|TRBJ2-7
CASSLVRTSGPYEQYF
TGTGCCAGCAGCTTAGTTCGGACTAGTGGGCCCTACGAGCAGTACTTC
>NA|NA|TRBV5-1|TRBJ2-3
CASSLSGPQYF
TGCGCCAGCAGCTTGAGTGGCCCGCAGTATTTT
>NA|few|TRBV20-1|TRBJ2-2
CSAGTANTGELFF
TGCAGTGCTGGGACCGCGAACACCGGGGAGCTGTTTTTT
>TRBD2|NA|TRBV4-3|TRBJ2-7
CASSQATSGKYEQYF
TGCGCCAGCAGCCAAGCTACTAGCGGGAAATACGAGCAGTACTTC
>NA|NA|TRBV4-3|TRBJ1-4
CASSQAFTPINEKLFF
TGCGCCAGCAGCCAAGCCTTTACCCCGATTAATGAAAAACTGTTTTTT
>NA|NA|TRBV20-1|TRBJ2-5
CSARDWRGRLETQYF
TGCAGTGCTAGAGATTGGAGGGGGCGTCTGGAGACCCAGTACTTC
>NA|NA|TRBV5-1|TRBJ2-7
CTSSHLSSPYNEQYF
TGCACCAGCAGCCATCTGAGCAGCCCCTACAATGAGCAGTACTTC
>NA|many|TRBV24-1|TRBJ2-3
CATSDLSDTQYF
TGTGCCACCAGTGATTTATCAGATACGCAGTATTTT
>NA|NA|TRBV7-2|TRBJ2-7
CASSFGQLLGEQYF
TGTGCCAGCAGCTTCGGACAGCTTTTGGGCGAGCAGTACTTC
>NA|NA|TRBV10-2|TRBJ2-7
CAATEDSVSYEQYF
TGCGCCGCGACCGAGGATAGCGTCTCCTACGAGCAGTACTTC
>NA|few|TRBV20-1|TRBJ2-2
CSAPHRVFTGELFF
TGCAGTGCTCCCCACAGGGTTTTCACCGGGGAGCTGTTTTTT
>TRBD1|NA|TRBV12-3/TRBV12-4|TRBJ1-5
CASSGQGWGPQHF
TGTGCCAGCAGCGGACAGGGATGGGGGCCCCAGCATTTT
>NA|NA|TRBV6-2/TRBV6-3|TRBJ2-7
CASSYLTVSSYEQYF
TGTGCCAGCAGTTACTTGACCGTTAGCTCCTACGAGCAGTACTTC
>NA|few|TRBV27|TRBJ2-4
CASSPRDAKNIQYF
TGTGCCAGCAGTCCCCGGGACGCCAAAAACATTCAGTACTTC
>TRBD1|NA|TRBV10-3|TRBJ2-7
CAINLPRTGKSYEQYF
TGTGCCATCAACCTTCCCAGGACAGGGAAGTCCTACGAGCAGTACTTC
>TRBD2|NA|TRBV7-2|TRBJ2-5
CASSLTASGLTYGQYF
TGTGCCAGCAGCTTGACCGCTAGCGGCTTAACCTACGGGCAGTACTTC
>NA|NA|TRBV4-3|TRBJ2-4
CASSQGQFPTREQYF
TGCGCCAGCAGCCAAGGCCAATTTCCCACTAGGGAGCAGTACTTC
>TRBD1|few|TRBV5-5|TRBJ2-7
CASSSFGQGSFQYF
TGTGCCAGCAGCTCCTTCGGACAGGGGAGCTTTCAGTACTTC
>NA|few|TRBV27|TRBJ1-5
CASSRVGHQPQHF
TGTGCCAGCAGTAGGGTGGGGCATCAGCCCCAGCATTTT
>TRBD1|few|TRBV28|TRBJ2-3
CASRDRGPPDTQYF
TGTGCCAGTCGGGACAGGGGGCCCCCAGATACGCAGTATTTT
>NA|few|TRBV24-1|TRBJ2-5
CATSDAVKETQYF
TGTGCCACCAGTGATGCGGTAAAAGAGACCCAGTACTTC
>TRBD1|NA|TRBV4-3|TRBJ1-4
CASSRETGGRSVNEKLFF
TGCGCCAGCAGCCGGGAGACAGGGGGCAGATCGGTAAATGAAAAACTGTTTTTT
>TRBD2|NA|TRBV7-6|TRBJ2-7
CASSLGDYDYEQYF
TGTGCCAGCAGCTTAGGGGACTACGACTACGAGCAGTACTTC
>NA|NA|TRBV10-3|TRBJ2-7
CAISDAGYTYEQYF
TGTGCCATCAGTGATGCAGGGTATACCTACGAGCAGTACTTC
>TRBD1|few|TRBV7-9|TRBJ1-1
CASSSVTGGNAFF
TGTGCCAGCAGCTCTGTCACAGGGGGTAATGCTTTCTTT
>NA|NA|TRBV29-1|TRBJ2-7
CSGGEDEQYF
TGCAGCGGCGGGGAGGATGAGCAGTACTTC
>NA|NA|TRBV6-2/TRBV6-3|TRBJ2-7
CASSLTGWKLSSYEQYF
TGTGCCAGCAGCCTAACCGGGTGGAAATTGAGCTCCTACGAGCAGTACTTC
>NA|many|TRBV29-1|TRBJ2-7
CSVVTAVYEQYF
TGCAGCGTTGTTACGGCGGTCTACGAGCAGTACTTC
>TRBD1|NA|TRBV5-5|TRBJ2-5
CASSWATGLQETQYF
TGTGCCAGCAGCTGGGCGACAGGGCTACAAGAGACCCAGTACTTC
>NA|NA|TRBV28|TRBJ2-1
CASMRGIYYNEQFF
TGTGCCAGCATGAGGGGGATTTACTACAATGAGCAGTTCTTC
>NA|NA|TRBV5-5|TRBJ2-7
CASSLVLGDEQYF
TGTGCCAGCAGCTTGGTCTTGGGGGACGAGCAGTACTTC
>NA|few|TRBV19|TRBJ1-5
CASSMDSYSNQPQHF
TGTGCCAGTAGTATGGACTCCTATAGCAATCAGCCCCAGCATTTT
>NA|NA|TRBV27|TRBJ2-7
CASSQEIPYNEQYF
TGTGCCAGCAGTCAGGAGATCCCCTACAATGAGCAGTACTTC
>NA|NA|TRBV20-1|TRBJ1-5
CSARDRRVGQPQHF
TGCAGTGCTAGAGATCGGAGGGTGGGTCAGCCCCAGCATTTT
>TRBD1|NA|TRBV4-3|TRBJ1-5
CASSQGQGSKQPQHF
TGCGCCAGCAGCCAAGGACAGGGAAGCAAGCAGCCCCAGCATTTT
>TRBD2|few|TRBV12-3/TRBV12-4|TRBJ2-7
CASSFRPSGSSYEQYF
TGTGCCAGCAGTTTCCGGCCTAGCGGGAGCTCCTACGAGCAGTACTTC
>NA|few|TRBV9|TRBJ1-2
CASSIRHDYGYTF
TGTGCCAGCAGCATTAGACATGACTATGGCTACACCTTC